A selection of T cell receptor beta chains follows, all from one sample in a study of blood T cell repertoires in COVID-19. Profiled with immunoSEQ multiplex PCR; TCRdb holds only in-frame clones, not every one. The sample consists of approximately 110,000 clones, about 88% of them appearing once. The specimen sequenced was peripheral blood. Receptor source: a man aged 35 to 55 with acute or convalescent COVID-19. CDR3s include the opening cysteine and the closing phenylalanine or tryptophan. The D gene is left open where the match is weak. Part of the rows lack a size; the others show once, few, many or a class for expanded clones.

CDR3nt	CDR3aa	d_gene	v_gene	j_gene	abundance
TGTGCCAGCTCACCACAGGGAGGGGATGGCTACACCTTC	CASSPQGGDGYTF	.	TRBV18	TRBJ1-2	.
TGTGCCAGCACTCCCTGGCCCTGGACAGGGGAAGACTACACCTTC	CASTPWPWTGEDYTF	TRBD1	TRBV6-6	TRBJ1-2	.
TGTGCCAGTAGTATCGCGGGTCCTGGGGCCAACGTCCTGACTTTC	CASSIAGPGANVLTF	.	TRBV19	TRBJ2-6	once
TGTGCCAGTTCACCCCGGGGGGGGCCCCCTCGAGAGACCCAGTACTTC	CASSPRGGPPRETQYF	TRBD2	TRBV19	TRBJ2-5	once
TGTGCCAGCAGTTATATCTTGCCTAGCGGGGACACGTACCAAGAGACCCAGTACTTC	CASSYILPSGDTYQETQYF	TRBD2	TRBV6-2/TRBV6-3	TRBJ2-5	.
TGTGCCTGGAGGCAAGGGGATCGTGGTGGCTACACCTTC	CAWRQGDRGGYTF	.	TRBV30	TRBJ1-2	.
TGTGCCAGCAGCTACGCAGGGGGCGAAACTGAAGCTTTCTTT	CASSYAGGETEAFF	TRBD1	TRBV3-1/TRBV3-2	TRBJ1-1	.
TGTGCCAGCAGCGCGGCTACCACCAAGCAGTACTTC	CASSAATTKQYF	.	TRBV11-2	TRBJ2-7	.
TGTGCCAGCAGTGAAGGACAGGCTCCCTACGAGCAGTACTTC	CASSEGQAPYEQYF	.	TRBV6-1	TRBJ2-7	.
TGTGCCAGCAGTTACTCGATAAATCTAGGAGAAAAACTGTTTTTT	CASSYSINLGEKLFF	.	TRBV6-5	TRBJ1-4	.
TGTGCCAGCAGCTCTACAGGGGGCCGGGAAAAACTGTTTTTT	CASSSTGGREKLFF	TRBD1	TRBV7-9	TRBJ1-4	.
TGTGCCAGCAGCTTAGTCGCAGGGGATGGGAACACTGAAGCTTTCTTT	CASSLVAGDGNTEAFF	.	TRBV7-9	TRBJ1-1	.
TGCGCCAGCAGCCTTTATAGTGACACTGAAGCTTTCTTT	CASSLYSDTEAFF	.	TRBV4-1	TRBJ1-1	few
TGTGCCAGCAGCCTTAGCGGGGGGAACACCGGGGAGCTGTTTTTT	CASSLSGGNTGELFF	TRBD2	TRBV7-3	TRBJ2-2	.
TGTGCCAGCATGAGAGCGGGGGCGGATACGCAGTATTTT	CASMRAGADTQYF	TRBD2	TRBV27	TRBJ2-3	.